The 25 T cell receptor beta chains in this list originate from one sample, sequenced in a study of CD8 T cells in Susac syndrome. RNA amounts of roughly 0.45 to 1 ug underwent reverse transcription with random hexamers. From the immunoSEQ multiplex PCR reads, TCRdb called clonotypes with MiXCR, one entry per CDR3 protein. This table holds about 83,000 distinct CDR3 sequences, approximately 95% found once. Sequenced input: CD8+ T cells from PBMCs. The receptors come from a human donor with Susac syndrome.

This clonotype was detected a few times. This sequence joins TRBV12-3 or TRBV12-4 and TRBJ2-7; no definite D call. V was shortened by 3 bases and J by 4 bases, with 7 bases between the two germline ends. CDR3 length equals 12 residues. CDR3 sequence reads: CASSFGLYEQYF. The CDR3 coding sequence is TGTGCCAGCAGTTTTGGCCTATACGAGCAGTACTTC.

The V and J genes are TRBV13 and TRBJ1-5; no clear D. CDR1 is PRHDT and CDR2 is FYEKMQ in the germline V gene (reference sequence). CDR3 length equals 13 residues. The V end was cut by 3 bases, the J end by 5 bases, with 8 bases between. The CDR3 region has the DNA TGTGCCAGCAGCTTTCGGGGTGATCAGCCCCAGCATTTT. Its translation is CASSFRGDQPQHF.

The CDR3 sequence is CASSPGGGLYEQYF. The DNA of the CDR3 is TGTGCCAGCAGCCCCGGCGGGGGCCTCTACGAGCAGTACTTC. V usage is TRBV6-5 and J usage is TRBJ2-7; possibly TRBD2 for D (7 bases). This CDR3 has 14 residues. Germline CDR1 MNHEY, CDR2 SVGAGI. The ends were cut back, 6 bases at V and 3 bases at J, with 15 bases in the middle.

The rearrangement joins TRBV20-1 to TRBJ2-5, with D uncertain. The CDR3 contains 13 residues. The germline V and J ends were trimmed by 5 bases and 1 base, with 11 bases remaining between them. Looked up from germline, CDR1 is DFQATT and CDR2 is SNEGSKA (reference sequence). CDR3 coding DNA: TGCAGTGCTTGTGTGCCGCCCCAAGAGACCCAGTACTTC. Its translation: CSACVPPQETQYF.

The chain links TRBV30 to TRBJ2-1; D gene unclear. This CDR3 comprises 11 residues. Per germline, CDR1 GTSNPN and CDR2 SVGIG (reference sequence). V was trimmed by 1 base and J by 11 bases, leaving 9 bases between them. The CDR3 sequence: CAWSDFQQQFF. The CDR3 DNA sequence: TGTGCCTGGAGTGACTTCCAACAGCAGTTCTTC.

The chain joins TRBV29-1 to TRBJ1-2; D remains unclear. CDR1 and CDR2 (germline): SQVTM, ANQGSEA. With 6 bases removed from V and 6 bases from J, the gap between germline ends came to 11 bases. The CDR3 consists of 11 residues. This chain's CDR3 is CSVFDTHGYTF. CDR3 in DNA: TGCAGCGTCTTCGACACCCATGGCTACACCTTC.

This clonotype was counted once. J is TRBJ2-3 and V is TRBV18; no definite D call. V dropped 1 base and J dropped 0 bases, with 8 bases sitting between them. Germline-derived CDR1 and CDR2 are KGHSH and LQKENI. The CDR3 is 15 residues long. The CDR3 spells CASSPQATSTDTQYF. CDR3 coding DNA: TGTGCCAGCTCACCACAAGCGACTAGCACAGATACGCAGTATTTT.

This rearrangement joins TRBV29-1 to TRBJ2-1; 9 bases fit TRBD2. This CDR3 spans 17 amino acids. V lost 0 bases to trimming and J lost 6 bases; unmatched junction nucleotides: 12. Germline CDR1 is SQVTM and CDR2 is ANQGSEA. The CDR3, as DNA: TGCAGCGTTGAAGATATTAGCGGGAGATTCCACCCCAATGAGCAGTTCTTC. It translates to CSVEDISGRFHPNEQFF.

The CDR3 DNA reads as TGTGCCAGCATCAGCGGGGGGAGTCCAACCTCTGGGGCCAACGTCCTGACTTTC. This translates into CASISGGSPTSGANVLTF. The chain joins TRBV12-3 or TRBV12-4 to TRBJ2-6; 9 bases are shared with TRBD2. The CDR3 has 18 residues. V shed 7 bases, J shed 0 bases, and the junction held 10 bases outside the gene matches.

This clonotype was seen a single time. The V call is TRBV5-4, the J call TRBJ2-4; D gene ambiguous. V lost 10 bases, J lost 1 base, and 12 bases lay in between. Germline-derived CDR1 and CDR2 are SGHNT and YYREEE (reference sequence). This CDR3 has 13 amino acids. The CDR3 region has the DNA TGTGCCTCCAGTATGGGGGCCAAAAACATTCAGTACTTC. Residues: CASSMGAKNIQYF.

This clonotype was picked up one time. This chain links TRBV7-6 with TRBJ1-2, with TRBD1 matching 7 bases. Germline V gives CDR1 SGHVS, CDR2 FNYEAQ. The CDR3 has 15 residues. The V segment lost 5 bases and the J segment 8 bases; nucleotides outside the gene matches: 14. CDR3 DNA: TGTGCCAGCAGCGCGACACTGACAGGGTTCGGGGGCTACACCTTC. Amino acid sequence: CASSATLTGFGGYTF.

This chain connects TRBV5-4 to TRBJ1-2; 7 bases are a match to TRBD1. This CDR3 has 14 amino acids. Germline CDR1 is SGHNT and CDR2 is YYREEE (reference sequence). V was pared by 2 bases and J by 4 bases, with 5 bases of the junction left unmatched. The CDR3 is CASSLAQGPYGYTF. In DNA form, the CDR3 reads TGTGCCAGCAGCTTAGCACAGGGGCCCTATGGCTACACCTTC. Full variable domain (rest looked up from reference TRBV5-4 and TRBJ1-2): ETGVTQSPTHLIKTRGQQVTLRCSSQSGHNTVSWYQQALGQGPQFIFQYYREEENGRGNFPPRFSGLQFPNYSSELNVNALELDDSALYLCASSLAQGPYGYTFGSGTRLTVV.

This sequence joins TRBV6-5 and TRBJ2-1; no clear D gene. Trimming took 2 bases from V and 5 from J, leaving 4 bases between them. The CDR3 contains 12 residues. The germline CDR1 and CDR2 sequences are MNHEY and SVGAGI. The DNA for the CDR3 is TGTGCCAGCAGTTACGGTGACAATGAGCAGTTCTTC. Translation gives CASSYGDNEQFF.

The genes are TRBV5-1 and TRBJ2-1, with TRBD1 matching 9 bases. The CDR3 spans 14 residues. Germline trimming cut 7 bases from V and 5 bases from J; bases unmatched to any gene: 7. Germline V CDR1 and CDR2: SGHRS, YFSETQ. The CDR3 nucleotides are TGCGCCAGCGAACCGGGACAGGGCCACAATGAGCAGTTCTTC. It encodes CASEPGQGHNEQFF.

V usage is TRBV7-8 and J usage is TRBJ2-2; weak D call: TRBD2 (6 bases). V was trimmed by 4 bases and J by 4 bases, leaving 10 bases between them. This CDR3 spans 14 amino acids. Looked up from germline, CDR1 is SGHVS and CDR2 is FQNEAQ. This CDR3 reads CASSWSGATGELFF. The CDR3, as DNA: TGTGCCAGCAGCTGGTCGGGAGCCACCGGGGAGCTGTTTTTT.

This clonotype was seen once. The rearrangement joins TRBV18 to TRBJ2-1; D is unresolved. CDR3 length: 14 amino acids. Germline V gene lookup returns CDR1 KGHSH and CDR2 LQKENI. V was trimmed by 4 bases and J by 0 bases, leaving 7 bases between them. In DNA form, the CDR3 reads TGTGCCAGCTCACTCCTCAGCTCCTACAATGAGCAGTTCTTC. Its protein product is CASSLLSSYNEQFF.

DNA of the CDR3: TGTGCCAGCAGTGACGGACTAGCGGGAGTTATTGAGCAGTTCTTC. Amino acids: CASSDGLAGVIEQFF. The rearrangement joins TRBV6-5 to TRBJ2-1, with 13 bases aligning to TRBD2. CDR3 size: 15 residues. Germline V CDR1 and CDR2: MNHEY, SVGAGI. V shed 5 bases and J 9 bases; nucleotides not matched to a gene: 7.

The gene calls are TRBV15 and TRBJ2-2, with no clear D. V gave up 3 bases and J gave up 6 bases, with 17 bases separating them. The germline V gene encodes CDR1 LNHNV and CDR2 YYDKDF (reference sequence). The CDR3 sequence is 16 residues long. Here the CDR3 reads CATSSSYVEGSGELFF. The CDR3 DNA reads as TGTGCCACCAGCAGTTCCTACGTGGAAGGGTCCGGGGAGCTGTTTTTT.

This sequence joins TRBV20-1 and TRBJ2-7, with 10 bases that match TRBD2. CDR1 DFQATT and CDR2 SNEGSKA come from the germline V gene (reference sequence). The CDR3 totals 15 residues. V was clipped by 0 bases and J by 4 bases; unmatched bases: 6. Here the CDR3 DNA reads TGCAGTGCTAGAGATGGACTAGCGGCAGGGTACGAGCAGTACTTC. Its translation: CSARDGLAAGYEQYF.

The gene calls are TRBV9 and TRBJ2-3, with 9 bases that match TRBD2. The germline CDR1 and CDR2 sequences are SGDLS and YYNGEE. The CDR3 covers 15 residues. After removal of 5 bases from V and 2 bases from J, the junction contained 6 bases not matched to a gene. The CDR3 here is CASRAGTSPTDTQYF. The DNA of the CDR3 is TGTGCCAGCAGAGCCGGGACTAGCCCCACAGATACGCAGTATTTT.

CDR3 residues: CASSSQDSNQPQHF. DNA for the CDR3: TGTGCCAGCAGCTCACAGGACAGCAATCAGCCCCAGCATTTT. The rearrangement links TRBV7-9 to TRBJ1-5, with D possibly matching TRBD1 (5 bases). Trimming stripped 4 bases from V and 1 base from J, with 8 bases between. Germline V CDR1 and CDR2: SEHNR, FQNEAQ (reference sequence). This CDR3 has 14 amino acids.

This clonotype appeared once. The chain links TRBV5-4 to TRBJ2-2, with unresolved D. CDR1 and CDR2 (germline): SGHNT, YYREEE (reference sequence). The CDR3 runs 12 residues. V was trimmed by 10 bases and J by 1 base, leaving 8 bases between them. As DNA, the CDR3 is TGTGCCTCACGGAAGAACACCGGGGAGCTGTTTTTT. It yields the protein CASRKNTGELFF.

CDR3 sequence: CASSQDSSGQETQYF. DNA for the CDR3: TGTGCCAGCAGCCAAGATAGCAGCGGCCAAGAGACCCAGTACTTC. The chain carries TRBV3-1 and TRBJ2-5; D possibly corresponds to TRBD2 (5 bases). Per the germline V gene, CDR1 is LGHDT and CDR2 is YNNKEL (reference sequence). CDR3 length equals 15 residues. V lost 0 bases to trimming and J lost 1 base, with 9 bases between them.

The chain carries TRBV27 and TRBJ1-2, with TRBD1 matching 7 bases. Germline lookup yields CDR1 MNHEY and CDR2 SMNVEV (reference sequence). The CDR3 runs to 15 residues. Trimming took 5 bases from V and 1 from J; bases not matched to a gene: 7. CDR3 protein: CASSSTTGLNYGYTF. CDR3 DNA: TGTGCCAGCAGTAGCACGACAGGGCTTAACTATGGCTACACCTTC.

The chain recombines TRBV30 with TRBJ2-5, with no clear D. V gave up 0 bases and J gave up 4 bases, with 9 bases separating them. Germline values: CDR1 GTSNPN, CDR2 SVGIG (reference sequence). The CDR3 runs 13 residues. CDR3 sequence (DNA): TGTGCCTGGAGTGTGGCCGCCCGAGAGACCCAGTACTTC. Protein: CAWSVAARETQYF.